These 15 T cell receptor beta chains were sequenced from one sample in a study of identifying expanded T cells in peripheral blood. The table came from immunoSEQ multiplex PCR; TCRdb's copy has only in-frame clones and leaves some out. The sample gives about 94,000 clones, over 75% of which show up once; about 6% is in the top ten. Sequencing was performed on blood. These receptors originate from a person between 18 and 69 years old in good health.

The CDR3 coding sequence is TGTGCCAGCAGTAGGGGGAGGGCAGGGAGGAACACTGAAGCTTTCTTT. Protein product: CASSRGRAGRNTEAFF. The J gene is TRBJ1-1, the V gene TRBV27; D possibly corresponds to TRBD1 (6 bases). Germline CDR1 reads MNHEY; CDR2 reads SMNVEV (reference sequence). The length of the CDR3 is 16 residues. The ends were cut back, 5 bases at V and 1 base at J, with 17 bases in the middle.

The J gene is TRBJ1-5, the V gene TRBV7-8, with D maybe TRBD1 (5 bases). V shed 5 bases and J shed 5 bases, with 10 bases lying between them. Germline lookup yields CDR1 SGHVS and CDR2 FQNEAQ. The CDR3 covers 13 residues. This CDR3 is CASSPGWYQPQHF. The CDR3 nucleotides read TGTGCCAGCAGCCCAGGGTGGTATCAGCCCCAGCATTTT.

J is TRBJ2-1 and V is TRBV11-2; 11 nucleotides line up with TRBD1. This CDR3 has 16 residues. CDR1 SGHAT and CDR2 FQNNGV come from the germline V gene. Unmatched junction bases numbered 4, after V lost 0 bases and J lost 6 bases. The CDR3 DNA follows: TGTGCCAGCAGCTTAGACCGGGGGACAGGGGGCAATGAGCAGTTCTTC. Translating gives CASSLDRGTGGNEQFF.

In this sample, this clone turned up once. The gene calls are TRBV5-6 and TRBJ1-2, with D uncertain. V lost 0 bases and J lost 8, with 11 bases in between. CDR3 length: 13 residues. CDR1 is SGHDT and CDR2 is YYEEEE in the germline V gene. The CDR3, as DNA: TGTGCCAGCAGCTTGGACTTATCGGGGGGCTACACCTTC. Translation gives CASSLDLSGGYTF.

The CDR3 DNA follows: TGTGCCAGCAGCTTAGGGCCAGGGGGTGACTATGGCTACACCTTC. This sequence encodes CASSLGPGGDYGYTF. This sequence joins TRBV7-2 and TRBJ1-2; 7 bases map to TRBD1. J lost 3 bases, V lost 1 base, and 5 bases had no gene match. This CDR3 comprises 15 residues. Germline V CDR1 and CDR2: SGHTA, FQGNSA.

V gene TRBV5-1 combines with J gene TRBJ2-2; TRBD2 agrees at 10 bases. J gave up 4 bases and V 7 bases, and 13 bases lay outside the gene matches. CDR1 SGHRS and CDR2 YFSETQ come from the germline V gene. This CDR3 comprises 17 residues. The CDR3 nucleotides are TGCGCCAGCGTTCCGGGGGCTAGCGGGAGAATCACCGGGGAGCTGTTTTTT. Protein sequence: CASVPGASGRITGELFF.

As for this clone: The same CDR3 also results from other DNA sequences found in this sample. The V and J genes are TRBV30 and TRBJ2-2, with D possibly matching TRBD1 (5 bases). This CDR3 spans 15 amino acids. The V end lost 0 bases, the J end lost 1 base, and 9 bases lay between the germline ends. CDR1 GTSNPN and CDR2 SVGIG come from the germline V gene (reference sequence). The CDR3 spells CAWSVGVGNTGELFF. For the CDR3, the DNA is TGTGCCTGGAGTGTAGGGGTAGGGAACACCGGGGAGCTGTTTTTT.

This sequence joins TRBV4-1 and TRBJ2-5; D possibly uses TRBD1 or TRBD2 (5 bases each). Per the germline V gene, CDR1 is MGHRA and CDR2 is YSYEKL. Trimming stripped 3 bases from V and 0 bases from J, with 14 bases between. The length of the CDR3 is 16 residues. As DNA, the CDR3 is TGCGCCAGCAGCCACCAGGGACGGCTGTACCAAGAGACCCAGTACTTC. This sequence encodes CASSHQGRLYQETQYF.

A few counts support this clone. The V gene is TRBV7-2, the J gene TRBJ2-4, with a weak D call TRBD2 (5 bases). The CDR3 totals 14 residues. Germline V gene data show CDR1 as SGHTA and CDR2 as FQGNSA. Trimming shortened V by 6 bases and J by 6 bases, and 15 bases separated the two germline ends. The DNA of the CDR3 is TGTGCCAGCAGTTGGACTTTATCCCCAAACATTCAGTACTTC. This gives the protein CASSWTLSPNIQYF. Full variable domain (missing parts from reference TRBV7-2 and TRBJ2-4): GAGVSQSPSNKVTEKGKDVELRCDPISGHTALYWYRQSLGQGLEFLIYFQGNSAPDKSGLPSDRFSAERTGGSVSTLTIQRTQQEDSAVYLCASSWTLSPNIQYFGAGTRLSVL.

The chain uses TRBV19 and TRBJ1-1; D is unresolved. This CDR3 spans 14 amino acids. Trimming left V 5 bases short and J 4 bases short, with 14 bases between. Per the germline V gene, CDR1 is LNHDA and CDR2 is SQIVND (reference sequence). The chain's CDR3 is CASSLGGMSTEAFF. CDR3 coding DNA: TGTGCCAGTAGTTTGGGCGGGATGAGCACTGAAGCTTTCTTT.

Turning to this clone: The sample carries other DNA sequences with the same CDR3. The DNA for the CDR3 is TGTGCCAGCTCACCCACAGCAACTAATGAAAAACTGTTTTTT. It specifies CASSPTATNEKLFF. The chain joins TRBV18 to TRBJ1-4, with unresolved D. The CDR3 covers 14 residues. The V and J ends lost 3 bases and 0 bases respectively, with 5 bases between them. The germline CDR1 and CDR2 sequences are KGHSH and LQKENI.

The chain joins TRBV7-9 to TRBJ2-1, with D perhaps assigned TRBD1 or TRBD2 (5 bases each). This CDR3 is built from 15 residues. Germline CDR1 and CDR2: SEHNR and FQNEAQ (reference sequence). V lost 4 bases and J lost 1, with 11 bases in between. The CDR3 nucleotides are TGTGCCAGCAGCTCCCCCGGGGCGTCCTACAATGAGCAGTTCTTC. It is translated as CASSSPGASYNEQFF.

As DNA, the CDR3 is TGTGCCAGCAGCCCTAGCTACACCTTCTATGGCTACACCTTC. This translates into CASSPSYTFYGYTF. The J gene is TRBJ1-2, the V gene TRBV9; D remains unclear. This CDR3 comprises 14 residues. The germline V and J ends were trimmed by 4 bases and 4 bases, with 14 bases remaining between them. Germline-derived CDR1 and CDR2 are SGDLS and YYNGEE.

The V gene is TRBV4-1, the J gene TRBJ1-1; D might be TRBD1 (5 bases). V was shortened by 1 base and J by 0 bases, with 9 bases between the two germline ends. The CDR3 has 15 amino acids. Germline V gene data show CDR1 as MGHRA and CDR2 as YSYEKL. As DNA, the CDR3 is TGCGCCAGCAGCCAAGGACAGAGAATGAACACTGAAGCTTTCTTT. This codes for CASSQGQRMNTEAFF.

The chain carries TRBV2 and TRBJ2-1, with TRBD2 identical over 7 bases. Germline V gene data show CDR1 as SNHLY and CDR2 as FYNNEI. This CDR3 region has 15 residues. V dropped 6 bases and J dropped 5; count of bases not matched to a gene: 10. CDR3 residues: CASSFAGLDNNEQFF. Written as DNA, the CDR3 is TGTGCCAGCAGCTTTGCCGGACTAGATAACAATGAGCAGTTCTTC.